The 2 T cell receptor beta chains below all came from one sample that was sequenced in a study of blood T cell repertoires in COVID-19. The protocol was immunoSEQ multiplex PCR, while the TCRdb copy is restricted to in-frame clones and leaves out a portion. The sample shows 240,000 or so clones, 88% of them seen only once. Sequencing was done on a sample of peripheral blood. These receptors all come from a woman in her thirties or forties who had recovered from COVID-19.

CDR3 bases: TGTGCCATCAGTGCAGGGACAGGACTTCAGCCCCAGCATTTT. Translation gives CAISAGTGLQPQHF. The chain has TRBV10-3 and TRBJ1-5, with 8 bases matching TRBD1. The junction had 5 bases not matched to a gene; V was cut back by 4 bases and J by 6 bases. The germline V gene has CDR1 ENHRY and CDR2 SYGVKD. The CDR3 has 14 amino acids.

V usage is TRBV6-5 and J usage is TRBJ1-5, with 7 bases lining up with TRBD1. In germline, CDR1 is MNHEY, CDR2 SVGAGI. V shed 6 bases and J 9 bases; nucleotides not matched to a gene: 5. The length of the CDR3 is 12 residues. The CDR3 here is CASRQGVGPQHF. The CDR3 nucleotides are TGTGCCAGCAGGCAGGGGGTTGGGCCCCAGCATTTT.